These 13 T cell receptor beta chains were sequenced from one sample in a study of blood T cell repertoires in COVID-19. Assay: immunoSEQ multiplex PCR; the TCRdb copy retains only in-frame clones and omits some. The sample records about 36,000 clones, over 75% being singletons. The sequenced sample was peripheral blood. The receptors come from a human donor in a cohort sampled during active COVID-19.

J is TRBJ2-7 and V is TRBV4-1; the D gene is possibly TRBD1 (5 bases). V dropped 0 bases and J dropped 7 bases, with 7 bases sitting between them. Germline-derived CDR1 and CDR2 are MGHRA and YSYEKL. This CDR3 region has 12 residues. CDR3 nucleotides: TGCGCCAGCAGCCAAGATAAGGGGGAGCAGTACTTC. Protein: CASSQDKGEQYF.

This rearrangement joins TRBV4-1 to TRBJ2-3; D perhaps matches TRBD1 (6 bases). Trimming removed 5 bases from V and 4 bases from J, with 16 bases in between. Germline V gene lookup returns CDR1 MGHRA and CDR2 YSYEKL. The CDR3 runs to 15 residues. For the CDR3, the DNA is TGCGCCAGCAGCAAGAGGGGGACGGGTGCAGATACGCAGTATTTT. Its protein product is CASSKRGTGADTQYF.

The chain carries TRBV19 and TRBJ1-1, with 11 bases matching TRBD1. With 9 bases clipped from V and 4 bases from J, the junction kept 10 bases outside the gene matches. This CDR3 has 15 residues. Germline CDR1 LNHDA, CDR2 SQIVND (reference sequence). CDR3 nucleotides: TGTGCCAGCTGTTGGACAGGGGGCTTGGGCACTGAAGCTTTCTTT. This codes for CASCWTGGLGTEAFF.

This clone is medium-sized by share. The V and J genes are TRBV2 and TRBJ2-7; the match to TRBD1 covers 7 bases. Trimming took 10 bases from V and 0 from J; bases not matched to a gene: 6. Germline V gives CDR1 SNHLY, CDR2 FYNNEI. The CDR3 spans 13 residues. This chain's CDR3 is CAITGTDSYEQYF. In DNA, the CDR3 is TGTGCCATAACCGGGACAGACTCCTACGAGCAGTACTTC.

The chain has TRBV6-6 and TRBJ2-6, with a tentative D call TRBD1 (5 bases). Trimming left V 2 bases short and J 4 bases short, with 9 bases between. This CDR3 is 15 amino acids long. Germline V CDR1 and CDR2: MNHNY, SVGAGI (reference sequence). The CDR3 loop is CASSYDGAGANVLTF. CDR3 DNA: TGTGCCAGCAGTTACGATGGGGCCGGGGCCAACGTCCTGACTTTC.

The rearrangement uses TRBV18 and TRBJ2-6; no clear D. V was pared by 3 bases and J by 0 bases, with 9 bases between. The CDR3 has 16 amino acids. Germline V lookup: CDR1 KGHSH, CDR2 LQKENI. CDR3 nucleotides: TGTGCCAGCTCACCGTCCCGGAGCTCTGGGGCCAACGTCCTGACTTTC. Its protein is CASSPSRSSGANVLTF.

The CDR3 DNA follows: TGTGCCAGCCGACAGGGGGGATTCAATCAGCCCCAGCATTTT. Translation gives CASRQGGFNQPQHF. This rearrangement joins TRBV28 to TRBJ1-5, with TRBD1 matching over 9 bases. The germline gives CDR1 MDHEN, CDR2 SYDVKM. The V and J ends lost 8 bases and 3 bases, in that order; junction bases with no gene match: 5. The CDR3 has 14 amino acids. The full variable domain, rest sourced from reference TRBV28 and TRBJ1-5, is DVKVTQSSRYLVKRTGEKVFLECVQDMDHENMFWYRQDPGLGLRLIYFSYDVKMKEKGDIPEGYSVSREKKERFSLILESASTNQTSMYLCASRQGGFNQPQHFGDGTRLSIL.

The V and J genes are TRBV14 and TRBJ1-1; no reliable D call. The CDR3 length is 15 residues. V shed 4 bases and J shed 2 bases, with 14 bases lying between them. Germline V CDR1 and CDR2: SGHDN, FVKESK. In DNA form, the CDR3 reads TGTGCCAGCAGCCTCAATGCCGGGTTAAACACTGAAGCTTTCTTT. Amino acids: CASSLNAGLNTEAFF.

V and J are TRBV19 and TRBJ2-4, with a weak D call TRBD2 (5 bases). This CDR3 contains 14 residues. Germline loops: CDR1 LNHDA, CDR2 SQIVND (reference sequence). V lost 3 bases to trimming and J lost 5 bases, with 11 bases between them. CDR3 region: CASSIGSPQNIQYF. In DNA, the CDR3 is TGTGCCAGTAGTATTGGGAGTCCCCAAAACATTCAGTACTTC.

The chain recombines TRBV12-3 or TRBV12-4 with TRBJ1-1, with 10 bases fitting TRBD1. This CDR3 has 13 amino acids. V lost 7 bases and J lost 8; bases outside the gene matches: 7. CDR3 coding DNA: TGTGCCAGCACCCGGGACAGGGGTCTAGAAGCTTTCTTT. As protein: CASTRDRGLEAFF.

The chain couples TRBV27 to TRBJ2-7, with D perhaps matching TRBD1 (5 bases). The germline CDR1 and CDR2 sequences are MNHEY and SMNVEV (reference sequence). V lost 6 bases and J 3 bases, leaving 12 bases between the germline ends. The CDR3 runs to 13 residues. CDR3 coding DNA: TGTGCCAGCAGCAATCGACAGAACTACGAGCAGTACTTC. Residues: CASSNRQNYEQYF.

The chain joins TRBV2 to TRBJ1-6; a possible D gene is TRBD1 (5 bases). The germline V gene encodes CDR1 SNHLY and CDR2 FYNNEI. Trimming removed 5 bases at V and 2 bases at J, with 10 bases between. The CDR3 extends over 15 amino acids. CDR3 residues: CASSQQEPYNSPLHF. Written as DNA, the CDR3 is TGTGCCAGCAGTCAACAGGAACCCTATAATTCACCCCTCCACTTT.

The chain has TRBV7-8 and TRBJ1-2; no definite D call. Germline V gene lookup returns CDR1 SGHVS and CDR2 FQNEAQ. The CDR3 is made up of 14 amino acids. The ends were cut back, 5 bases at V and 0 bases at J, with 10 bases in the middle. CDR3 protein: CASSPGWANYGYTF. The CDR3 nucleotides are TGTGCCAGCAGCCCCGGGTGGGCTAACTATGGCTACACCTTC. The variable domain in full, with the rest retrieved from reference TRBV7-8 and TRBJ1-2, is GAGVSQSPRYKVAKRGQDVALRCDPISGHVSLFWYQQALGQGPEFLTYFQNEAQLDKSGLPSDRFFAERPEGSVSTLKIQRTQQEDSAVYLCASSPGWANYGYTFGSGTRLTVV.